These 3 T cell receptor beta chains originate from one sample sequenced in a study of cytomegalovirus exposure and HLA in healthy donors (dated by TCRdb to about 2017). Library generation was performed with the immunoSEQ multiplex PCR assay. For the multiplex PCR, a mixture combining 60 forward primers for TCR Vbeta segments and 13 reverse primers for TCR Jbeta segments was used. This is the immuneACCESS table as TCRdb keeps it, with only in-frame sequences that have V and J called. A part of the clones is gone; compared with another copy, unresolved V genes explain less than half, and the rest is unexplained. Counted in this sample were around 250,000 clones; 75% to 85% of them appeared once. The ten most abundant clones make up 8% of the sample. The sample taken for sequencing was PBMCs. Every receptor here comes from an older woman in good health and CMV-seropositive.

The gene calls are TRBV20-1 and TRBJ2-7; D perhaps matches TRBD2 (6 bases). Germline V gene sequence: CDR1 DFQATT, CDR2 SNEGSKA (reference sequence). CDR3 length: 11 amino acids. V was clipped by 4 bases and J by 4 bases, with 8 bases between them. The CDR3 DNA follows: TGCAGTGCTACGGAGGGGTACGAGCAGTACTTC. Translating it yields CSATEGYEQYF.

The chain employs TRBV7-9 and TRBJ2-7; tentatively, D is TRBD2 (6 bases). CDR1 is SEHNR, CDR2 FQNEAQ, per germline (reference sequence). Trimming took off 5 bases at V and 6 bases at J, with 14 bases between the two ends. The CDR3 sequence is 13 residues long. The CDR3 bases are TGTGCCAGCAGCACCGGGAGCTTGCGCGAGCAGTACTTC. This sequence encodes CASSTGSLREQYF.

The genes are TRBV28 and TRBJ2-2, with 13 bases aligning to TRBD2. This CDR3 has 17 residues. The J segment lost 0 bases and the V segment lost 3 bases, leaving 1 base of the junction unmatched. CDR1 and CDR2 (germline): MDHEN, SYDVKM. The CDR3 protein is CASSFGLAGANTGELFF. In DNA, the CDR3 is TGTGCCAGCAGTTTTGGACTAGCGGGAGCGAACACCGGGGAGCTGTTTTTT.